The 15 T cell receptor beta chains presented below share a single source sample, sequenced in a study of cytomegalovirus exposure and HLA in healthy donors. Researchers ran the PCR with 60 Vbeta and 13 Jbeta primers. The table came from immunoSEQ multiplex PCR; TCRdb's copy has only in-frame clones and leaves some out. There are over 200,000 clones in the sample; about three quarters occur only once, and approximately 1.8% lies in the top ten. The sequenced sample consisted of PBMCs. These receptors came from a male donor in good health and CMV-seronegative.

For this clone: Because it lacks the conserved phenylalanine or tryptophan at the end, this CDR3 is likely a read error. Because the CDR3's place on the DNA is in doubt, the DNA is left out and the CDR3 is given as listed by TCRdb. The CDR3 here is CASHGLRGFRN. The V and J genes are TRBV2 and TRBJ2-7; no DNA check was done on the table's D call, TRBD1. The CDR3 spans 11 amino acids, including both terminal residues. CDR1 SNHLY and CDR2 FYNNEI come from the germline V gene.

The rearrangement uses TRBV28 and TRBJ2-1; perhaps TRBD2 as D (5 bases). This CDR3 comprises 14 residues. Trimming stripped 5 bases from V and 9 bases from J, with 17 bases between. The germline V gene encodes CDR1 MDHEN and CDR2 SYDVKM. CDR3 amino acids: CASSTQSFRGEQFF. For the CDR3, the DNA is TGTGCCAGCAGTACCCAATCCTTCCGGGGTGAGCAGTTCTTC.

The rearrangement links TRBV7-9 to TRBJ1-5, with 10 bases matching TRBD1. Trimming took 4 bases from V and 2 from J; bases not matched to a gene: 8. Germline V gene data show CDR1 as SEHNR and CDR2 as FQNEAQ (reference sequence). This CDR3 comprises 17 residues. Here the CDR3 DNA reads TGTGCCAGCAGCTGGGACAGGGGTTACGATGGCAATCAGCCCCAGCATTTT. Its protein product is CASSWDRGYDGNQPQHF.

The chain joins TRBV6-6 to TRBJ1-1; TRBD1 agrees at 8 bases. V trimming: 6 bases; J trimming: 4 bases; junction bases outside the gene matches: 13. There are 16 residues in the CDR3. Germline CDR1 is MNHNY and CDR2 is SVGAGI (reference sequence). In nucleotides, the CDR3 is TGTGCCAGCAGCCCTCCCGGACAGGGAGGAATCACTGAAGCTTTCTTT. This sequence encodes CASSPPGQGGITEAFF.

This chain links TRBV7-9 with TRBJ1-2; D not certain. V was clipped by 0 bases and J by 6 bases, with 8 bases between them. Germline V lookup: CDR1 SEHNR, CDR2 FQNEAQ (reference sequence). CDR3 size: 13 residues. Here the CDR3 DNA reads TGTGCCAGCAGCTTAGCGCTCGCAGATGGCTACACCTTC. Its protein product is CASSLALADGYTF.

The rearrangement uses TRBV7-3 and TRBJ1-2; 9 bases are shared with TRBD1. This CDR3 has 14 residues. Germline V CDR1 and CDR2: SGHTA, FQGTGA. Germline trimming cut 8 bases from V and 0 bases from J; bases unmatched to any gene: 4. CDR3 nucleotide sequence: TGTGCCAGCGGACAGGGGTTGGCTAACTATGGCTACACCTTC. Translating it yields CASGQGLANYGYTF.

The chain uses TRBV15 and TRBJ2-1, with no clear D. The length of the CDR3 is 13 residues. The germline CDR1 and CDR2 sequences are LNHNV and YYDKDF (reference sequence). Trimming took 1 base from V and 10 from J, leaving 11 bases between them. CDR3 coding DNA: TGTGCCACCAGCAGAGGCCGGCTGGAGGAGCAGTTCTTC. It is translated as CATSRGRLEEQFF.

The chain is built from TRBV9 and TRBJ2-1; 11 bases are a match to TRBD2. Germline V CDR1 and CDR2: SGDLS, YYNGEE. This CDR3 is built from 14 residues. J was trimmed by 10 bases and V by 4 bases; bases with no gene match: 7. CDR3 in amino acids: CASSFSGGVGEQFF. The CDR3 region has the DNA TGTGCCAGCAGCTTTAGCGGGGGGGTTGGGGAGCAGTTCTTC.

This chain uses TRBV6-1 with TRBJ1-5, with 8 bases lining up with TRBD1. Germline lookup yields CDR1 MNHNS and CDR2 SASEGT. Trimming cost V 2 bases and J 0 bases; bases outside gene matches: 3. This CDR3 spans 16 amino acids. The CDR3 DNA reads TGTGCCAGCAGTGAATCTACAGGGGGTAGCAATCAGCCCCAGCATTTT. It is translated as CASSESTGGSNQPQHF.

The rearrangement joins TRBV29-1 to TRBJ2-5; possible D gene TRBD2, 5 bases. This CDR3 comprises 15 residues. Per the germline V gene, CDR1 is SQVTM and CDR2 is ANQGSEA. The V end was cut by 6 bases, the J end by 3 bases, with 20 bases between. CDR3 nucleotide sequence: TGCAGCGTCCGGAGAGGGTTAGAGAGGAAAGAGACCCAGTACTTC. This encodes CSVRRGLERKETQYF.

Only a few counts were recorded for this clone. The V gene is TRBV6-4, the J gene TRBJ2-7, with D perhaps TRBD2 (6 bases). The CDR3 sequence is 15 residues long. The V and J ends lost 5 bases and 0 bases respectively, with 14 bases between them. Germline-derived CDR1 and CDR2 are MRHNA and SNTAGT. The CDR3 is CASSKGVGGSYEQYF. The CDR3 DNA sequence: TGTGCCAGCAGTAAGGGCGTCGGGGGCTCCTACGAGCAGTACTTC.

A note on this clone: The junction and the germline gene differ at one end; a read error may be behind it. V and J are TRBV7-9 and TRBJ1-1; a weak D match, TRBD1 (5 bases). In germline, CDR1 is SEHNR, CDR2 FQNEAQ (reference sequence). This CDR3 region has 12 residues. The CDR3 nucleotides are TGTTCCAGCAGCCCAGCCGGGGGGGAAGCTTTCTTT. Encoded protein: CSSSPAGGEAFF.

The chain is built from TRBV9 and TRBJ1-2, with D hard to call. There are 12 residues in the CDR3. V lost 3 bases, J lost 8 bases, and 11 bases lay in between. Looked up from germline, CDR1 is SGDLS and CDR2 is YYNGEE. The CDR3 DNA reads as TGTGCCAGCAGCGCCCCAGATCCCGGCTACACCTTC. This codes for CASSAPDPGYTF.

The sample holds one count of this clone. The V and J genes are TRBV28 and TRBJ1-2; the match to TRBD1 covers 11 bases. Germline trimming cut 6 bases from V and 0 bases from J; bases unmatched to any gene: 6. The CDR3 has 16 amino acids. CDR1 and CDR2 (germline): MDHEN, SYDVKM. CDR3 region: CASSPGQGGANYGYTF. DNA of the CDR3: TGTGCCAGCAGCCCGGGACAGGGGGGAGCTAACTATGGCTACACCTTC.

The chain employs TRBV6-1 and TRBJ2-1; 8 bases are a match to TRBD2. CDR1 is MNHNS and CDR2 is SASEGT in the germline V gene. V dropped 3 bases and J dropped 7; count of bases not matched to a gene: 11. The CDR3 totals 16 residues. The CDR3 spells CASSDWGTSFFNEQFF. Written as DNA, the CDR3 is TGTGCCAGCAGTGACTGGGGGACTAGTTTCTTTAATGAGCAGTTCTTC.